The following is a T cell receptor beta chain sequence with its context. Antigen specificity is unknown. TCRdb's table, derived via immunoSEQ multiplex PCR, lists solely in-frame clones and lacks some. Of roughly 77,000 clones listed, 88% were seen once; the top ten hold 20% to 25%. The V gene's germline CDR1 is SGHRS and CDR2 YFSETQ. This CDR3 is 15 amino acids long. The V gene lost 0 bases and the J gene lost 6 bases, with 12 bases spanning the gap. This sample was taken from a study of T cells in localized non-small cell lung cancer. Overall study results and limits: Uninvolved adjacent lung had more T cell clonality than any other tissue, topping tumor. There were a median roughly 60 of the top 100 tumor clones appearing in adjacent lung.

This material consisted of peripheral blood, taken before any cancer treatment. The sequence was obtained from a woman aged 40-69 years with stage I squamous cell lung carcinoma. The chain uses TRBV5-1 and TRBJ1-4; no definite D call. The chain's CDR3 is CASSLAGGRHEKLFF. In DNA, the CDR3 is TGCGCCAGCAGCTTGGCGGGCGGACGGCATGAAAAACTGTTTTTT. Full variable domain (remainder filled in from reference TRBV5-1 and TRBJ1-4): KAGVTQTPRYLIKTRGQQVTLSCSPISGHRSVSWYQQTPGQGLQFLFEYFSETQRNKGNFPGRFSGRQFSNSRSEMNVSTLELGDSALYLCASSLAGGRHEKLFFGSGTQLSVL.